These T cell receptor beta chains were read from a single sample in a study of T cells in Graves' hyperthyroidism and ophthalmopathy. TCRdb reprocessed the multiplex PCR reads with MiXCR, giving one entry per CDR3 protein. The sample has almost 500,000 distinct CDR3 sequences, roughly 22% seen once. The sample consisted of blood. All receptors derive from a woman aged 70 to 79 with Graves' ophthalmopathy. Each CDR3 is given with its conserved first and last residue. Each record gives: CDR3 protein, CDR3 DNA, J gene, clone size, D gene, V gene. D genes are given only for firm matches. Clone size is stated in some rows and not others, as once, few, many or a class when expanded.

CASSQETGYGTDTQYF TGTGCCAGCAGCCAGGAGACAGGGTACGGCACAGATACGCAGTATTTT TRBJ2-3 - TRBD1 TRBV3-1
CASSLAGDHRYEQYF TGTGCCAGCAGCTTAGCGGGGGATCATCGTTACGAGCAGTACTTC TRBJ2-7 - TRBD2 TRBV7-3
CASSLGMTSGQETQYF TGTGCCAGCAGCTTGGGGATGACTAGCGGCCAAGAGACCCAGTACTTC TRBJ2-5 - TRBD2 TRBV5-4
CASNGQGGNQPQHF TGTGCCAGCAATGGACAGGGAGGAAATCAGCCCCAGCATTTT TRBJ1-5 few TRBD1 TRBV2
CSARNPLRAGDYGYTF TGCAGTGCTAGAAACCCCCTCCGGGCAGGGGACTATGGCTACACCTTC TRBJ1-2 - - TRBV20-1
CASSFQVRGNQPQHF TGTGCCAGCAGTTTTCAGGTCCGGGGCAATCAGCCCCAGCATTTT TRBJ1-5 - - TRBV28
CASSVSGETQYF TGTGCCAGCAGCGTATCCGGAGAGACCCAGTACTTC TRBJ2-5 - - TRBV9
CSATPRQGTDTQYF TGCAGTGCTACTCCAAGACAGGGTACAGATACGCAGTATTTT TRBJ2-3 - TRBD1 TRBV20-1
CASSRRKGLSTDTQYF TGTGCCAGCAGCCGTCGGAAGGGGCTTAGCACAGATACGCAGTATTTT TRBJ2-3 - - TRBV4-2
CASSLRQNLNTEAFF TGCGCCAGCAGCTTGAGACAGAACCTAAACACTGAAGCTTTCTTT TRBJ1-1 - - TRBV5-1
CASSPRLVNYGYTF TGTGCCAGCAGCCCCCGTCTGGTTAACTATGGCTACACCTTC TRBJ1-2 many - TRBV11-2
CASSSPGTGVHEQYF TGTGCCAGCAGTTCCCCCGGGACAGGGGTCCACGAGCAGTACTTC TRBJ2-7 once TRBD1 TRBV6-9
CASSVPRLAGDTGELFF TGTGCCAGCAGCGTCCCACGACTAGCGGGAGACACCGGGGAGCTGTTTTTT TRBJ2-2 - TRBD2 TRBV9
CASSLRGALRGYTF TGTGCCAGCAGCCTTAGGGGGGCCTTGCGGGGCTACACCTTC TRBJ1-2 few - TRBV11-2
CASRDKQYF TGTGCCAGCAGAGACAAACAGTACTTC TRBJ2-5 few - TRBV2
CAWSVPGTAGLYYEQYF TGTGCCTGGAGTGTCCCCGGGACGGCGGGGCTCTACTACGAGCAGTACTTC TRBJ2-7 - - TRBV30
CAWSQRFNSPLHF TGTGCCTGGAGTCAGCGGTTTAATTCACCCCTCCACTTT TRBJ1-6 few - TRBV30
CASSYPSGSNPYEQYF TGTGCCAGCAGCTACCCATCAGGCTCTAACCCCTACGAGCAGTACTTC TRBJ2-7 few - TRBV7-9
CASSESGTSGPISYNEQFF TGTGCCAGCAGTGAATCAGGGACTAGCGGGCCCATCTCCTACAATGAGCAGTTCTTC TRBJ2-1 few TRBD2 TRBV25-1
CASSALGRVPPQHF TGTGCCAGCAGTGCCCTCGGTAGGGTCCCGCCCCAGCATTTT TRBJ1-5 many - TRBV12-3/TRBV12-4
CASSSGAQPQHF TGTGCCAGCAGTTCTGGGGCTCAGCCCCAGCATTTT TRBJ1-5 few - TRBV6-1
CASSRLAGAYNEQFF TGTGCCAGCAGCCGACTAGCGGGAGCGTACAATGAGCAGTTCTTC TRBJ2-1 many TRBD2 TRBV11-2
CSARDIRTGGTKQFF TGCAGTGCTAGAGATATCCGGACAGGGGGAACCAAGCAGTTCTTC TRBJ2-1 - TRBD1 TRBV20-1
CASSQGTVANYGYTF TGTGCCAGCAGCCAAGGGACAGTGGCTAACTATGGCTACACCTTC TRBJ1-2 few TRBD1 TRBV7-2
CASSSPGWTGGPNDTQYF TGTGCCAGCAGCTCCCCCGGATGGACAGGGGGCCCGAATGATACGCAGTATTTT TRBJ2-3 - TRBD1 TRBV9
CAWGIGGQGNYGYTF TGTGCCTGGGGTATTGGGGGACAGGGAAACTATGGCTACACCTTC TRBJ1-2 once TRBD1 TRBV30
CASSLSLAGGSYNEQFF TGTGCCAGCAGCTTATCCCTAGCGGGAGGATCCTACAATGAGCAGTTCTTC TRBJ2-1 - TRBD2 TRBV7-9
CSVEVRQNTMEYF TGCAGCGTTGAAGTCAGACAGAACACGATGGAGTACTTC TRBJ2-7 - - TRBV29-1
CASSLDFGNEQFF TGTGCCAGCAGCTTAGATTTTGGCAATGAGCAGTTCTTC TRBJ2-1 - - TRBV7-3
CASSLDPGATDTQYF TGCGCCAGCAGCCTGGATCCGGGAGCGACAGATACGCAGTATTTT TRBJ2-3 few - TRBV5-1
CASSSPGQGVGEQYF TGTGCCAGCAGCTCACCGGGACAGGGGGTCGGCGAGCAGTACTTC TRBJ2-7 - TRBD1 TRBV7-6
CASSRFTSTDTQYF TGTGCCAGCAGCCGATTCACTAGCACAGATACGCAGTATTTT TRBJ2-3 many - TRBV7-2
CASSRRDRQGDTQYF TGTGCCAGCAGCCGACGGGACAGGCAAGGGGATACGCAGTATTTT TRBJ2-3 - TRBD1 TRBV7-8
CSAIRGGAGNNQPQHF TGCAGTGCTATCAGGGGGGGGGCGGGCAACAATCAGCCCCAGCATTTT TRBJ1-5 - TRBD1 TRBV20-1
CASTWGLDGYTF TGTGCCAGCACGTGGGGATTAGATGGCTACACCTTC TRBJ1-2 - - TRBV2
CSAFLPGLRTEAFF TGCAGTGCTTTCTTGCCGGGACTTAGGACTGAAGCTTTCTTT TRBJ1-1 few - TRBV20-1
CAISDTFTDTQYF TGTGCCATCAGTGACACGTTCACAGATACGCAGTATTTT TRBJ2-3 - - TRBV10-3
CASSFQSGELFF TGTGCCAGCAGTTTCCAATCCGGGGAGCTGTTTTTT TRBJ2-2 few - TRBV12-3/TRBV12-4
CASSEYTEASF TGTGCCAGCAGTGAATATACTGAAGCTTCCTTT TRBJ1-1 - - TRBV2
CASSLNPGATGELFF TGTGCCAGCAGCTTAAACCCGGGAGCCACCGGGGAGCTGTTTTTT TRBJ2-2 many - TRBV11-2
CAWSVIQVTNYGYTF TGTGCCTGGAGTGTAATACAGGTTACTAACTATGGCTACACCTTC TRBJ1-2 few - TRBV30
CASRLEKTNTGELFF TGTGCCAGCAGGCTAGAAAAAACCAACACCGGGGAGCTGTTTTTT TRBJ2-2 - - TRBV6-1
CASSQTSGRAATQYF TGTGCCAGCAGCCAAACTAGCGGGAGGGCGGCTACGCAGTATTTT TRBJ2-3 - TRBD2 TRBV28
CASRRGDPYNEQFF TGTGCCAGCAGGCGAGGGGACCCCTACAATGAGCAGTTCTTC TRBJ2-1 - - TRBV12-3/TRBV12-4
CASGSSAGTSYNEQFF TGTGCTAGTGGTTCCTCAGCGGGAACCTCCTACAATGAGCAGTTCTTC TRBJ2-1 few TRBD2 TRBV12-5
CASSHNNEQFF TGCGCCAGCAGCCATAACAATGAGCAGTTCTTC TRBJ2-1 few - TRBV4-1
CSAAAGTGDTGELFF TGCAGTGCTGCAGCCGGGACAGGGGACACCGGGGAGCTGTTTTTT TRBJ2-2 - TRBD1 TRBV20-1
CALGRSSYEQYF TGTGCCCTAGGGCGGAGCTCCTACGAGCAGTACTTC TRBJ2-7 once - TRBV30
CSARAPDLTDTQYF TGCAGTGCTAGAGCCCCGGACCTGACAGATACGCAGTATTTT TRBJ2-3 - - TRBV20-1
CATSGRQRSYNEQFF TGTGCCACCAGCGGCCGGCAGCGGTCCTACAATGAGCAGTTCTTC TRBJ2-1 - - TRBV15
CSASGQGGGEKLFF TGCAGTGCTAGTGGACAGGGTGGAGGGGAAAAACTGTTTTTT TRBJ1-4 - TRBD1 TRBV20-1
CSASGTGDFKQFF TGCAGTGCTTCCGGGACAGGGGACTTCAAGCAGTTCTTC TRBJ2-1 - TRBD1 TRBV20-1
CASFAGGFYEQYF TGTGCCAGCTTCGCAGGGGGCTTTTACGAGCAGTACTTC TRBJ2-7 - TRBD1 TRBV6-2/TRBV6-3
CASSSTSGPGDTQYF TGTGCCAGCAGCTCGACTAGCGGGCCCGGAGATACGCAGTATTTT TRBJ2-3 - TRBD2 TRBV11-1
CASSITGIPDAEAFF TGTGCCAGCAGCATAACAGGGATCCCCGACGCTGAAGCTTTCTTT TRBJ1-1 few - TRBV11-2
CASSLESSQETQYF TGTGCCAGCAGCTTAGAGTCCAGTCAAGAGACCCAGTACTTC TRBJ2-5 many - TRBV7-2